These 3 T cell receptor beta chains share one sample of origin, sequenced in a study of shared clonotypes between healthy human individuals. Only in-frame clones appear in the TCRdb table, and some are missing; sequencing was by immunoSEQ multiplex PCR. There are approximately 480,000 clones in the sample; about three quarters occur only once, and 12% lies in the top ten. The specimen sequenced was PBMCs. All receptors come from a woman in her thirties or forties in good health. Some clones in this sample may be carry-over from other donors' samples.

Of note for this clone: Other nucleotide sequences from this sample produce the same CDR3. The chain combines TRBV30 with TRBJ2-5; no clear D gene. V gave up 4 bases and J gave up 1 base, with 7 bases separating them. CDR1 GTSNPN and CDR2 SVGIG come from the germline V gene (reference sequence). The length of the CDR3 is 12 residues. CDR3 protein: CAWKGSQETQYF. The CDR3 DNA follows: TGTGCCTGGAAGGGCAGCCAAGAGACCCAGTACTTC.

This clone was detected once. The gene calls are TRBV19 and TRBJ2-3; D may be TRBD2 (6 bases). Germline CDR1 reads LNHDA; CDR2 reads SQIVND (reference sequence). Trimming took 2 bases from V and 2 from J, leaving 8 bases between them. CDR3 size: 14 residues. CDR3 nucleotide sequence: TGTGCCAGTAGTATAACTAGCATCACAGATACGCAGTATTTT. As protein: CASSITSITDTQYF.

The chain has TRBV5-4 and TRBJ2-7, with 8 bases fitting TRBD2. Germline values: CDR1 SGHNT, CDR2 YYREEE (reference sequence). The CDR3 has 14 residues. Unmatched junction bases numbered 8, after V lost 4 bases and J lost 5 bases. CDR3 bases: TGTGCCAGCAGCCTTAGCGGGGCCTCTAACGAGCAGTACTTC. Amino acid sequence: CASSLSGASNEQYF.